The source of this TCR beta chain is a study of CD8+ T cells in alopecia areata. Study-level background: Tofacitinib was taken orally by treated patients, and the dose was 5 to 10 mg twice daily.

The CDR3 is 14 amino acids. CDR1 is GTSNPN and CDR2 is SVGIG in the germline V gene (reference sequence). The V gene end was trimmed by 4 bases and the J gene end by 4 bases; junction bases not matched to a gene: 9. Notes on the study in general: Sequence data from scalp samples additionally include resident alphabeta T cells of normal skin. Clonality exceeded that of normal scalp in lesional scalp, most notably in alopecia totalis/universalis.

Reverse transcribed after extraction, RNA yielded cDNA as the sequencing template. Method: immunoSEQ multiplex PCR; TCRdb's copy keeps in-frame clones and lacks some. The sample lists some 170,000 clones; 50% to 70% were seen once. A single count supports this clone. Its target is not known. This clonotype originated in a human donor with alopecia areata. This chain joins TRBV30 and TRBJ1-1; TRBD1 aligns across 7 bases. Sequencing was performed on CD4+ T cells sorted from blood, taken at week 0. The CDR3 is CAWIRFRGSTEAFF. The CDR3 DNA follows: TGTGCCTGGATAAGATTCAGGGGGAGCACTGAAGCTTTCTTT.